The T cell receptor (beta chain) under discussion was sequenced for a study of cytomegalovirus exposure and HLA in healthy donors. Whole-study context: Earlier, 90 million to 140 million unique TCR beta sequences were recovered from roughly 180 million T cells by an analysis. Regarding the study as a whole: Some segments of the V type, notably TRBV6-2 and TRBV6-3, were excluded as indistinguishable. The study reported that TCR beta sequences accurately predicted HLA-A and HLA-B alleles in most subjects. One cluster of highly shared sequence variants probably arose as a sequencing artifact.

CDR1 SNHLY and CDR2 FYNNEI come from the germline V gene. Losses at the gene ends were 6 bases for V and 6 bases for J; bases not matched to a gene: 8. This CDR3 has 15 amino acids. 13 Jbeta primers and 60 Vbeta primers were used for the PCR. Clones were read by immunoSEQ multiplex PCR, and TCRdb kept only the in-frame ones, dropping some. The sample consists of about 190,000 clones, 87% of them appearing once. As for this clone: The antigen is unknown.

Sequencing was carried out using PBMCs. The receptor comes from a man between 25 and 39 years old in good health and CMV-seronegative. The chain is built from TRBV2 and TRBJ2-1; 10 bases line up with TRBD2. CDR3: CASSYSGLAVNEQFF. As DNA, the CDR3 is TGTGCCAGCAGCTACTCCGGACTAGCGGTCAATGAGCAGTTCTTC.